Shown below are 14 T cell receptor beta chains from a single sample sequenced in a study of shared clonotypes between healthy human individuals. Clones were read by immunoSEQ multiplex PCR, and TCRdb kept only the in-frame ones, dropping some. Of about 2.4 million clones listed, around nine tenths are singletons. The sequenced sample was naive CD4+ T cells sorted from blood. Subset meaning: CD45RA+ positively selected. These receptor sequences come from a man aged 18-30 years in good health.

The V call is TRBV12-2, the J call TRBJ2-5; the D segment call TRBD2 is taken from the table without a DNA check. TRBV12-2 is a pseudogene locus. The CDR3 length is 17 residues. The CDR3 spells CASRLRGLAGFQETQYF. In DNA, the CDR3 is TGTGCAAGTCGCCTACGGGGACTAGCGGGGTTCCAAGAGACCCAGTACTTC.

This sequence joins TRBV11-2 and TRBJ1-1, with D tentatively TRBD1 (6 bases). The CDR3 has 16 amino acids. Germline-derived CDR1 and CDR2 are SGHAT and FQNNGV. Trimming pared 2 bases from V and 2 bases from J, leaving 15 bases between. CDR3: CASSLRAGVYNTEAFF. The CDR3 region has the DNA TGTGCCAGCAGCTTAAGGGCAGGGGTGTATAACACTGAAGCTTTCTTT.

The chain has TRBV14 and TRBJ1-4; D might be TRBD1 (5 bases). CDR1 is SGHDN, CDR2 FVKESK, per germline. Trimming pared 1 base from V and 8 bases from J, leaving 11 bases between. This CDR3 has 14 residues. In nucleotides, the CDR3 is TGTGCCAGCAGCCAAGCCAGGGATCCGGAAAAACTGTTTTTT. This encodes CASSQARDPEKLFF.

With regard to this clone: The junction departs from germline at one end; a sequencing error may be responsible. This chain connects TRBV10-3 to TRBJ2-1, with D unclear. The CDR3 consists of 15 residues. The germline V gene encodes CDR1 ENHRY and CDR2 SYGVKD. CDR3 coding DNA: TGTGCCCTCAGTGTTGGGCCTCCAGCCTACAATGAGCAGTTCTTC. Translating gives CALSVGPPAYNEQFF.

This chain links TRBV10-3 with TRBJ1-2; 9 bases fit TRBD1. With V trimmed by 2 bases and J by 2 bases, 3 bases remained unmatched. Per germline, CDR1 ENHRY and CDR2 SYGVKD. The CDR3 consists of 15 residues. The chain's CDR3 is CAISENRGRNYGYTF. CDR3 nucleotide sequence: TGTGCCATCAGTGAGAACAGGGGGCGCAACTATGGCTACACCTTC.

V is TRBV19 and J is TRBJ1-1; D not certain. The ends were cut back, 4 bases at V and 0 bases at J, with 6 bases in the middle. The germline V gene has CDR1 LNHDA and CDR2 SQIVND (reference sequence). This CDR3 has 13 residues. CDR3 DNA sequence: TGTGCCAGTAGTACACATGTGAACACTGAAGCTTTCTTT. Its translation: CASSTHVNTEAFF. Full variable domain (outside the CDR3, taken from reference TRBV19 and TRBJ1-1): DGGITQSPKYLFRKEGQNVTLSCEQNLNHDAMYWYRQDPGQGLRLIYYSQIVNDFQKGDIAEGYSVSREKKESFPLTVTSAQKNPTAFYLCASSTHVNTEAFFGQGTRLTVV.

The chain combines TRBV7-9 with TRBJ1-2, with 7 bases matching TRBD1. The CDR3 is 13 amino acids. Per germline, CDR1 SEHNR and CDR2 FQNEAQ (reference sequence). V gave up 5 bases and J gave up 8 bases; unmatched junction bases: 8. The CDR3 sequence: CASSPTGPGGYTF. CDR3 nucleotides: TGTGCCAGCAGCCCGACAGGGCCGGGAGGCTACACCTTC.

V is TRBV5-1 and J is TRBJ1-6, with TRBD1 as a possible D gene (5 bases). This CDR3 comprises 14 residues. V lost 0 bases and J 6 bases, leaving 7 bases between the germline ends. The germline gives CDR1 SGHRS, CDR2 YFSETQ. The CDR3 region is CASSLVGGNSPLHF. The CDR3 region has the DNA TGCGCCAGCAGCTTGGTGGGGGGTAATTCACCCCTCCACTTT.

The sample holds a few counts of this clone. Other DNA sequences in the same sample also yield this CDR3. This chain joins TRBV20-1 and TRBJ1-1; D unresolved. The CDR3 has 11 amino acids. Germline assignment: CDR1 DFQATT and CDR2 SNEGSKA (reference sequence). V lost 3 bases and J lost 4, with 6 bases in between. Here the CDR3 DNA reads TGCAGTGCTAGGCCTGGCACTGAAGCTTTCTTT. Translation gives CSARPGTEAFF.

With regard to this clone: The sample holds other DNA sequences that translate to the same CDR3. The chain combines TRBV7-2 with TRBJ2-7, with 12 bases aligning to TRBD2. The germline gives CDR1 SGHTA, CDR2 FQGNSA. The CDR3 is 14 amino acids. The junction had 3 bases not matched to a gene; V was cut back by 6 bases and J by 3 bases. The CDR3 protein is CASRLAGGNYEQYF. CDR3 nucleotide sequence: TGTGCCAGCAGGCTAGCGGGAGGGAACTACGAGCAGTACTTC. The full variable domain, its missing parts supplied by reference TRBV7-2 and TRBJ2-7, is GAGVSQSPSNKVTEKGKDVELRCDPISGHTALYWYRQSLGQGLEFLIYFQGNSAPDKSGLPSDRFSAERTGGSVSTLTIQRTQQEDSAVYLCASRLAGGNYEQYFGPGTRLTVT.

Turning to this clone: Other DNA sequences in this specimen translate into the identical CDR3. The rearrangement joins TRBV9 to TRBJ2-3, with TRBD2 matching over 7 bases. In germline, CDR1 is SGDLS, CDR2 YYNGEE. Trimming took 0 bases from V and 0 from J; bases not matched to a gene: 1. The CDR3 is made up of 15 amino acids. CDR3 bases: TGTGCCAGCAGCGTAGTCGGGGGGAGCACAGATACGCAGTATTTT. The encoded protein is CASSVVGGSTDTQYF.

This clone came up once. The rearrangement joins TRBV19 to TRBJ2-7; D is perhaps TRBD1 (6 bases). The CDR3 runs to 14 residues. Trimming took 5 bases from V and 2 from J, leaving 13 bases between them. CDR1 and CDR2 (germline): LNHDA, SQIVND (reference sequence). CDR3 bases: TGTGCCAGTAGTCCAACCTGGACAGCCTACGAGCAGTACTTC. It translates to CASSPTWTAYEQYF.

The chain is built from TRBV10-3 and TRBJ2-7; 8 positions agree with TRBD1. Germline V gene data show CDR1 as ENHRY and CDR2 as SYGVKD. The CDR3 is made up of 14 amino acids. V was pared by 4 bases and J by 6 bases, with 8 bases of the junction left unmatched. As DNA, the CDR3 is TGTGCCATCAGTGGAAAGGGACAGGACTCCGAGCAGTACTTC. It is translated as CAISGKGQDSEQYF.

Concerning this clone itself: This specimen includes other DNA sequences encoding the same CDR3. J is TRBJ2-2 and V is TRBV15, with a tentative D call TRBD1 (6 bases). This CDR3 is 14 amino acids long. Per germline, CDR1 LNHNV and CDR2 YYDKDF (reference sequence). V lost 0 bases, J lost 6 bases, and 8 bases lay in between. CDR3 residues: CATSRDRGAGELFF. In DNA, the CDR3 is TGTGCCACCAGCAGAGACAGGGGTGCCGGGGAGCTGTTTTTT. The entire variable domain, with the rest obtained from reference TRBV15 and TRBJ2-2, is as follows: DAMVIQNPRYQVTQFGKPVTLSCSQTLNHNVMYWYQQKSSQAPKLLFHYYDKDFNNEADTPDNFQSRRPNTSFCFLDIRSPGLGDTAMYLCATSRDRGAGELFFGEGSRLTVL.